This is a list of T cell receptor beta chains from one sample in a study of vaccination and CD4 T cells after COVID-19. MiXCR was run by TCRdb on the PCR reads, yielding one entry per CDR3 protein. The top ten clones hold 8.5% to 12% of a sample with approximately 13,000 distinct CDR3 sequences, 51% of them seen once. No antigens are known for them. The sample in question was CD4+ T cells from blood, cultured in vitro, obtained before SARS-CoV-2 vaccination. These receptors were obtained from a human donor who had recovered from COVID-19. Both conserved end residues are part of each CDR3. Each record gives: D gene, V gene, J gene, clone size, CDR3 DNA, CDR3 protein. The D gene is left open where the match is weak. A clone size is listed for some rows: how often the clone was seen (once, few, many), or a class if it is expanded.

.,TRBV6-1,TRBJ1-4,.,TGTGCCAGCAGTCCCTACACAGGAACTAATGAAAAACTGTTTTTT,CASSPYTGTNEKLFF
.,TRBV4-2,TRBJ2-3,few,TGTGCCAGCAGCCAAGGAGACGGAATCACAGATACGCAGTATTTT,CASSQGDGITDTQYF
TRBD1,TRBV10-3,TRBJ1-1,few,TGTGCCATCAGATCGGGACAGCTTAACACTGAAGCTTTCTTT,CAIRSGQLNTEAFF
TRBD1,TRBV20-1,TRBJ1-1,few,TGCAGTGCCCTGGGGCAGGGGGTTCTGTTCAGTGAAGCTTTCTTT,CSALGQGVLFSEAFF
TRBD1,TRBV6-1,TRBJ1-1,.,TGTGCCAGCAGTGCTAAGGAGACAGGGGGCACTGAAGCTTTCTTT,CASSAKETGGTEAFF
.,TRBV20-1,TRBJ2-7,.,TGCAGTGCTAGAGATTTTGGAGACAGAAAGCAGTACTTC,CSARDFGDRKQYF
.,TRBV27,TRBJ2-7,.,TGTGCCAGCAGTTTATCTGGGACCACCCCCCGTAACGCAGGGGAGCAGTACTTC,CASSLSGTTPRNAGEQYF
TRBD1,TRBV5-6,TRBJ1-2,.,TGTGCCAGCAGCTTGGGGGACAGGGACATCAACTATGGCTACACCTTC,CASSLGDRDINYGYTF
.,TRBV7-9,TRBJ1-2,medium-sized,TGTGCCAGCAGTTCAGGAGGGGGAGTGAACTATGGCTACACCTTC,CASSSGGGVNYGYTF
TRBD2,TRBV27,TRBJ2-3,.,TGTGCCAGCAGTTCATTACCGGGGACTAGCGGGATAAAGACAGATACGCAGTATTTT,CASSSLPGTSGIKTDTQYF
TRBD2,TRBV6-5,TRBJ2-1,.,TGTGCCAGCAGTTCGACTAGCGGCAGCTCCTACAATGAGCAGTTCTTC,CASSSTSGSSYNEQFF
.,TRBV6-1,TRBJ1-3,.,TGTGCCAGCACAGCGTCGGGGAGCTCTGGAAACACCATATATTTT,CASTASGSSGNTIYF
TRBD2,TRBV10-3,TRBJ2-1,few,TGTGCCATCAGTACAACTAGCGGGGGAGAGGGTGAGCAGTTCTTC,CAISTTSGGEGEQFF
TRBD1,TRBV27,TRBJ2-2,few,TGTGCCAGCAGCCGGACAGGGTACACCGGGGAGCTGTTTTTT,CASSRTGYTGELFF
.,TRBV6-2/TRBV6-3,TRBJ1-2,.,TGTGCCAGCAGTTACTCGACGAGCCGATTAGCTAACTATGGCTACACCTTC,CASSYSTSRLANYGYTF
.,TRBV7-9,TRBJ1-1,medium-sized,TGTGCCAGCAGCTTACTCGTGAACACTGAAGCTTTCTTT,CASSLLVNTEAFF
.,TRBV20-1,TRBJ2-1,once,TGCAGTGCTAGTGGCACGGACAGCTCCTACAATGAGCAGTTCTTC,CSASGTDSSYNEQFF
.,TRBV7-2,TRBJ1-6,.,TGTGCCAGCAGCTCTAGAGGTCGGGCAAATTCACCCCTCCACTTT,CASSSRGRANSPLHF
.,TRBV19,TRBJ2-5,few,TGTGCCAGTAGTTTACAGGGTCAAGAGACCCAGTACTTC,CASSLQGQETQYF
.,TRBV20-1,TRBJ2-7,.,TGCAGTGCTACCGACTGGGTGGGAGAGCAGTACTTC,CSATDWVGEQYF
TRBD1,TRBV6-1,TRBJ2-7,.,TGTGCCAGCAGTCATTCTACGGGACAGAACTACGAGCAGTACTTC,CASSHSTGQNYEQYF
TRBD1,TRBV5-4,TRBJ2-1,once,TGTGCCAGCAGGCGGCCGGGACAGGGTAACAATGAGCAGTTCTTC,CASRRPGQGNNEQFF
.,TRBV11-1,TRBJ1-1,once,TGTGCCAGCAGCTCAATAGTCGCGGAGGGGGAAGCTTTCTTT,CASSSIVAEGEAFF
.,TRBV5-1,TRBJ2-2,.,TGCGCCAGCAGCTTGGTGGCAGGACCGAACACCGGGGAGCTGTTTTTT,CASSLVAGPNTGELFF
.,TRBV7-8,TRBJ1-2,few,TGTGCCAGCAGCTTAAGGAGGGTTTGGAGTTATGGCTACACCTTC,CASSLRRVWSYGYTF
.,TRBV5-1,TRBJ2-7,.,TGCGCCAGCAGCTTATTCCGAGGTAACGAGCAGTACTTC,CASSLFRGNEQYF